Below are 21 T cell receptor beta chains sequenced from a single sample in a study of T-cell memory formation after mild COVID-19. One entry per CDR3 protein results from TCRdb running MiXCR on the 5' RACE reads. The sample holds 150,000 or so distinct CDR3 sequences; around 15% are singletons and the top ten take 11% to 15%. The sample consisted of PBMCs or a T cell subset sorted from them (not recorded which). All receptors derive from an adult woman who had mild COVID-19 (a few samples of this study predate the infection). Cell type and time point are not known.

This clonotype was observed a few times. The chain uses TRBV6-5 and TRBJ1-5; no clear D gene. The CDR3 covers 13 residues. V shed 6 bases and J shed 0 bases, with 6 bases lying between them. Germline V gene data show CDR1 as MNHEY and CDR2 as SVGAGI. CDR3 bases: TGTGCCAGCAGCCCCAATAGCAATCAGCCCCAGCATTTT. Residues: CASSPNSNQPQHF.

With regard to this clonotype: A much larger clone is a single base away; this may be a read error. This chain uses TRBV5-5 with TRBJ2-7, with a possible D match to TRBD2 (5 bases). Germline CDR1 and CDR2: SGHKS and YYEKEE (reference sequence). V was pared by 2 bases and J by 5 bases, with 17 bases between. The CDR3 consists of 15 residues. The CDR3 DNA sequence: TGTGCCAGCAGCTTTCTGCTCGCTGTCGGGAACGAGCAGTACTTC. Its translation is CASSFLLAVGNEQYF.

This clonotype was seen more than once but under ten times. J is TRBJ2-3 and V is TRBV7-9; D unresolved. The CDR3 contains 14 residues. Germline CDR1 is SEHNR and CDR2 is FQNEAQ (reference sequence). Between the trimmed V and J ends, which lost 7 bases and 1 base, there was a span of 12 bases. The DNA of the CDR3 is TGTGCCAGCACCCCTTCCCCAGGCACAGATACGCAGTATTTT. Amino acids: CASTPSPGTDTQYF.

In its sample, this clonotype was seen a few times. The CDR3 here is CASSPGTASSGNTIYF. The CDR3 DNA is TGTGCCAGCTCGCCTGGGACGGCAAGCTCTGGAAACACCATATATTTT. The chain uses TRBV18 and TRBJ1-3, with D perhaps matching TRBD1 (5 bases). Germline-derived CDR1 and CDR2 are KGHSH and LQKENI. Trimming removed 6 bases at V and 0 bases at J, with 15 bases between. CDR3 length: 16 residues.

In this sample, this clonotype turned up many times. The DNA for the CDR3 is TGTGCCAGCAGCGAATACAGGGATCGATCACCCCTCCACTTT. Residues: CASSEYRDRSPLHF. The V gene is TRBV7-8, the J gene TRBJ1-6, with D possibly being TRBD1 (6 bases). The CDR3 is 14 amino acids. Per germline, CDR1 SGHVS and CDR2 FQNEAQ. Trimming left V 5 bases short and J 10 bases short, with 15 bases between.

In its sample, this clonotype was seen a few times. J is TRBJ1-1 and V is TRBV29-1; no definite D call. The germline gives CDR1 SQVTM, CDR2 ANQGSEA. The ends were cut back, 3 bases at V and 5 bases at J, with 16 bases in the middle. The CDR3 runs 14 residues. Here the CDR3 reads CSVDERQGRTEAFF. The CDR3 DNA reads TGCAGCGTTGACGAGCGACAAGGTAGAACTGAAGCTTTCTTT.

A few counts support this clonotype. The CDR3 sequence is CASSQIGPKDTQYF. CDR3 sequence (DNA): TGCGCCAGCAGCCAAATCGGCCCTAAAGATACGCAGTATTTT. V and J are TRBV4-1 and TRBJ2-3, with D unresolved. Germline loops: CDR1 MGHRA, CDR2 YSYEKL. CDR3 length: 14 amino acids. The germline V and J ends were trimmed by 2 bases and 5 bases, with 11 bases remaining between them.

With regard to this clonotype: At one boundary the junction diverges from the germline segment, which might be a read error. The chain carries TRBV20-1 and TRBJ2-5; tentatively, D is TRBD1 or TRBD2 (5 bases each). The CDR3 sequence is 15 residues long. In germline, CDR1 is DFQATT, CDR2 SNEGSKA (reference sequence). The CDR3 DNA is TGCAGTGCTCGAGACTCCGGGACCCCCAGGGAGACCCAGTACTTC. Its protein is CSARDSGTPRETQYF.

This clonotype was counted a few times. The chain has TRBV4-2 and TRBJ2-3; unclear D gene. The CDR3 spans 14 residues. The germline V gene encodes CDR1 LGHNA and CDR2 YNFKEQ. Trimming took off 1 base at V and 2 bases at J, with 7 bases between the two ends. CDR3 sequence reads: CASSQGHFTDTQYF. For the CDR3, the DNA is TGTGCCAGCAGCCAAGGTCACTTCACAGATACGCAGTATTTT.

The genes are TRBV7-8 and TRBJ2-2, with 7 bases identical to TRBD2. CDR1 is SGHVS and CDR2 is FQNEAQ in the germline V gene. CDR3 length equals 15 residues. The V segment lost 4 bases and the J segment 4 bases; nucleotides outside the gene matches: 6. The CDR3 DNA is TGTGCCAGCAGCTCACGACTAGCTCTCACCGGGGAGCTGTTTTTT. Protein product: CASSSRLALTGELFF.

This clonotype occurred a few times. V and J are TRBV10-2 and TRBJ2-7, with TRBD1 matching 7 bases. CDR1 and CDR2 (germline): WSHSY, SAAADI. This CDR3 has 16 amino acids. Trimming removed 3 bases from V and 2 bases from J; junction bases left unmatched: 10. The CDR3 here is CASSDLGRGTTYEQYF. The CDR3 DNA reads TGCGCCAGCAGTGATCTCGGCAGGGGGACCACCTACGAGCAGTACTTC.

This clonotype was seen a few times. For the CDR3, the DNA is TGTGCCAGCAGCGTAATGGTAGATACGCAGTATTTT. Its translation: CASSVMVDTQYF. J is TRBJ2-3 and V is TRBV9; D is uncertain. The germline V gene has CDR1 SGDLS and CDR2 YYNGEE. Trimming stripped 1 base from V and 5 bases from J, with 5 bases between. The CDR3 covers 12 residues.

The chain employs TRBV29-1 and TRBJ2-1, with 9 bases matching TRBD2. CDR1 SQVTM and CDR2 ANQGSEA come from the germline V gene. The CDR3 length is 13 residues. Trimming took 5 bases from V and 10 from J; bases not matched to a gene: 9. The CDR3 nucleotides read TGCAGCGTTAACGACGGGACTAGCTTGGAGCAGTTCTTC. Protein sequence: CSVNDGTSLEQFF.

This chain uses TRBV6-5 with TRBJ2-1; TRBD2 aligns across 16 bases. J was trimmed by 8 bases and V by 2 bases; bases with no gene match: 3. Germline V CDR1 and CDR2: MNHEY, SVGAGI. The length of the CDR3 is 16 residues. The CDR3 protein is CASSYGTSGGVDEQFF. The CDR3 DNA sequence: TGTGCCAGCAGTTACGGGACTAGCGGGGGGGTGGATGAGCAGTTCTTC.

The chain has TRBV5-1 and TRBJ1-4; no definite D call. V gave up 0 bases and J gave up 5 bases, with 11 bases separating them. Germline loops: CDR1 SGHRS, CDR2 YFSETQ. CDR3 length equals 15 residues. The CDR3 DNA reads TGCGCCAGCAGCTTGGATGGGAGTACAAATGAAAAACTGTTTTTT. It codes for CASSLDGSTNEKLFF.

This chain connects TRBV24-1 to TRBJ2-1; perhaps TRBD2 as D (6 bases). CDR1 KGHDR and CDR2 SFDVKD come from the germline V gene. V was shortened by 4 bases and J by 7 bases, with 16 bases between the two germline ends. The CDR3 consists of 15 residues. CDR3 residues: CATSDPGGGRNEQFF. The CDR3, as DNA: TGTGCCACCAGTGACCCTGGGGGAGGACGGAATGAGCAGTTCTTC.

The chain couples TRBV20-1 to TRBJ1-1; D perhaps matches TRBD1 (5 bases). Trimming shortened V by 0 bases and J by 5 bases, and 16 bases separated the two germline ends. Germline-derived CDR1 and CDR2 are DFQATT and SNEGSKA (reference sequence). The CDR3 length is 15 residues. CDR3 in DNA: TGCAGTGCTAGAGAGCTCGGGACTCCCAGGACTGAAGCTTTCTTT. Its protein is CSARELGTPRTEAFF.

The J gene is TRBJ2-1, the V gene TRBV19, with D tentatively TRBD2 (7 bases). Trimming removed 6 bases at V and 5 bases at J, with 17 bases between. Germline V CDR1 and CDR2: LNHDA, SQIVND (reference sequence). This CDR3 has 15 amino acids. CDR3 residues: CASRGGAYHNNEQFF. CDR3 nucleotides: TGTGCCAGTAGAGGGGGGGCCTACCACAACAATGAGCAGTTCTTC.

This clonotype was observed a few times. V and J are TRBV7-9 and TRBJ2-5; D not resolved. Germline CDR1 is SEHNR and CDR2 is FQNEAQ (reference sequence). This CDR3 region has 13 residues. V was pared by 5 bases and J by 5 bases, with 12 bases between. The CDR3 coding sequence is TGTGCCAGCAGCATAGGGCGGTTGGAGACCCAGTACTTC. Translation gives CASSIGRLETQYF. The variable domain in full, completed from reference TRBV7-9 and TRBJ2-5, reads DTGVSQNPRHKITKRGQNVTFRCDPISEHNRLYWYRQTLGQGPEFLTYFQNEAQLEKSRLLSDRFSAERPKGSFSTLEIQRTEQGDSAMYLCASSIGRLETQYFGPGTRLLVL.

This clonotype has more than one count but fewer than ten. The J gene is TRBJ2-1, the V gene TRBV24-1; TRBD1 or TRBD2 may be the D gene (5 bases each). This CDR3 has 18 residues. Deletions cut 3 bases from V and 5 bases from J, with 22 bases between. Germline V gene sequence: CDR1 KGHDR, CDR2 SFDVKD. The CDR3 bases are TGTGCCACCAGTGATAAATCTGAGAGGGGAGATTTAAACAATGAGCAGTTCTTC. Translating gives CATSDKSERGDLNNEQFF.

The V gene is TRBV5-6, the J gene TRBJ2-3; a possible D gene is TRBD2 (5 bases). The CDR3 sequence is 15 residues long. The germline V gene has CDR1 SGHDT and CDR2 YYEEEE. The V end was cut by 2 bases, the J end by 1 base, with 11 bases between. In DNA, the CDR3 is TGTGCCAGCAGCTTAAAACGGGGTGGCACAGATACGCAGTATTTT. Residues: CASSLKRGGTDTQYF.